This T cell receptor (beta chain) appears in the sequencing data of a study of T cell changes during pregnancy in multiple sclerosis. This CDR3 region has 13 residues. Germline loops: CDR1 SGHAT, CDR2 FQNNGV. The V and J ends lost 4 bases and 3 bases respectively, with 10 bases between them. Only in-frame clones appear in the TCRdb table, and some are missing; sequencing was by immunoSEQ multiplex PCR. The sample carries tens of thousands of clones, around nine tenths recorded once. Source material: peripheral blood from another person, used as feeder cells. The rearrangement joins TRBV11-2 to TRBJ2-7, with D unclear. This TCR came from a human donor whose cells served as feeder cells for cultures in a pregnancy study. CDR3 in DNA: TGTGCCAGCAGCTCCCTCGGCGACTACGAGCAGTACTTC. Its translation is CASSSLGDYEQYF.